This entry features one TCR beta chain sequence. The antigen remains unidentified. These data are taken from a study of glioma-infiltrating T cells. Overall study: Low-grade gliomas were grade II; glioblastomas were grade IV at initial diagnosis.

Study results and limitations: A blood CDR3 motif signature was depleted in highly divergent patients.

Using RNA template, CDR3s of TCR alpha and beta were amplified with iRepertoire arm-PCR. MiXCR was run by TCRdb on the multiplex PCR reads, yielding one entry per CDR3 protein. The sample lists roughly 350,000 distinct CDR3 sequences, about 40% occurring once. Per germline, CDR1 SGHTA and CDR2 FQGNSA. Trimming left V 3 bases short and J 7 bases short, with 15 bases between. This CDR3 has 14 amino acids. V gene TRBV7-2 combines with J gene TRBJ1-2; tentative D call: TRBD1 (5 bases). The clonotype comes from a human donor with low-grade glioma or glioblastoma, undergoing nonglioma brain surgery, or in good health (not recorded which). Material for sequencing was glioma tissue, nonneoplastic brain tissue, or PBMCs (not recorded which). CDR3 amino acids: CASSFTGRGSGYTF. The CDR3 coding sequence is TGTGCCAGCAGCTTCACGGGGAGGGGTAGTGGCTACACCTTC.